A single sample gave rise to the 10 T cell receptor beta chains below, sequenced in a study of blood T cells in healthy people across ages. Through a sample-barcoded 5' primer and a J-beta primer mix, a second PCR was run for about 6 to 11 cycles. TCRdb used MiXCR to reprocess the 5' RACE reads, holding one entry per CDR3 protein. The table includes 750,000 to 1,000,000 distinct CDR3 sequences, almost 30% detected once. This sample was shared with a second study, whose subject was T cells of mothers and their children.

What was sequenced was blood. The receptors were gathered from a woman between 35 and 50 years old in good health.

This clonotype was observed at least ten times. The chain carries TRBV20-1 and TRBJ2-7; TRBD1 is a possible D gene (7 bases). The CDR3 totals 14 residues. Germline lookup yields CDR1 DFQATT and CDR2 SNEGSKA (reference sequence). The CDR3 nucleotides are TGCAGGGTCGGAGGGGGCTCAGGGGCTTACGAGCAGTACTTC. Amino acids: CRVGGGSGAYEQYF.

The chain employs TRBV20-1 and TRBJ2-7; 14 bases agree with TRBD2. V shed 3 bases, J shed 0 bases, and the junction held 16 bases outside the gene matches. Germline lookup yields CDR1 DFQATT and CDR2 SNEGSKA (reference sequence). The length of the CDR3 is 20 residues. Written as DNA, the CDR3 is TGCAGTGCTAGGAAAATCGCGGGGCGTGGGACTAGCGGGAGCTCCTACGAGCAGTACTTC. This gives the protein CSARKIAGRGTSGSSYEQYF.

The chain couples TRBV28 to TRBJ1-5, with D possibly TRBD1 on 5 matching bases. Germline CDR1 MDHEN, CDR2 SYDVKM. The CDR3 runs to 15 residues. Trimming cost V 4 bases and J 3 bases, with 13 bases left between them. The chain's CDR3 is CASSSTDSFNQPQHF. The DNA for the CDR3 is TGTGCCAGCAGTTCGACAGACAGTTTCAATCAGCCCCAGCATTTT.

The sample holds a few counts of this clonotype. The chain joins TRBV20-1 to TRBJ2-2; 8 nucleotides match TRBD1. This CDR3 is 14 amino acids long. V dropped 5 bases and J dropped 6; count of bases not matched to a gene: 8. Germline V gene sequence: CDR1 DFQATT, CDR2 SNEGSKA (reference sequence). CDR3 coding DNA: TGCAGTGCTCCCCGGACAGGGATTCCCGGGGAGCTGTTTTTT. Its translation is CSAPRTGIPGELFF.

The sample holds a few counts of this clonotype. Here the CDR3 reads CASRQRDRENIQYF. The CDR3 DNA reads TGCGCCAGCAGACAACGGGACAGGGAAAACATTCAGTACTTC. V usage is TRBV5-1 and J usage is TRBJ2-4; 9 bases are a match to TRBD1. The CDR3 spans 14 residues. CDR1 and CDR2 from the germline V gene are SGHRS and YFSETQ. V was pared by 5 bases and J by 5 bases, with 5 bases of the junction left unmatched.

CDR3 loop: CAWRRAGGKETQYF. The CDR3 coding sequence is TGTGCCTGGAGAAGAGCGGGGGGCAAAGAGACCCAGTACTTC. The V gene is TRBV30, the J gene TRBJ2-5; 9 nucleotides agree with TRBD2. The J segment lost 3 bases and the V segment lost 3 bases, leaving 5 bases of the junction unmatched. This CDR3 spans 14 amino acids. The germline CDR1 and CDR2 sequences are GTSNPN and SVGIG (reference sequence).

In its sample, this clonotype was seen many times. Given a much more abundant clone one base away, this may be a read error. The chain combines TRBV6-5 with TRBJ2-7; 10 bases match TRBD1. The ends lost 5 bases at V and 5 bases at J; junction bases unmatched: 6. This CDR3 is 14 amino acids long. Germline V CDR1 and CDR2: MNHEY, SVGAGI. The CDR3 sequence is CASSGLTGGNEQYF. For the CDR3, the DNA is TGTGCCAGCAGTGGACTGACAGGGGGCAACGAGCAGTACTTC.

The sample holds many counts of this clonotype. The chain recombines TRBV30 with TRBJ1-1, with D unresolved. Trimming took 1 base from V and 5 from J, leaving 8 bases between them. The germline V gene encodes CDR1 GTSNPN and CDR2 SVGIG (reference sequence). The CDR3 has 12 amino acids. CDR3 amino acids: CAWSDGNTEAFF. The CDR3 DNA reads TGTGCCTGGAGTGACGGGAATACTGAAGCTTTCTTT.

This clonotype was found a few times. The chain is built from TRBV28 and TRBJ2-7; 7 nucleotides line up with TRBD1. Germline CDR1 is MDHEN and CDR2 is SYDVKM. The CDR3 covers 12 residues. V lost 10 bases to trimming and J lost 4 bases; unmatched junction nucleotides: 7. The CDR3 DNA reads as TGTGCCACTACTGGGACAGCTTACGAGCAGTACTTC. Translation gives CATTGTAYEQYF.

The chain couples TRBV3-1 to TRBJ2-1, with D possibly being TRBD2 (6 bases). The CDR3 contains 16 residues. V lost 2 bases and J 13 bases, leaving 24 bases between the germline ends. Germline loops: CDR1 LGHDT, CDR2 YNNKEL (reference sequence). The CDR3 DNA sequence: TGTGCCAGCAGCCAACCCCGGAGGGCCAGTCAAGAGACCCAGTTCTTC. This codes for CASSQPRRASQETQFF.